This T cell receptor (beta chain) was captured in a study of cytomegalovirus exposure and HLA in healthy donors. For the study at large: Early released data comprised 75 million to 100 million unique TCRs from HLA-typed donors.

Losses at the gene ends were 6 bases for V and 0 bases for J; bases not matched to a gene: 7. This CDR3 contains 15 residues. The germline V gene has CDR1 SNHLY and CDR2 FYNNEI. PCR amplification relied on 60 Vbeta primers (plus 13 Jbeta primers). Produced via immunoSEQ multiplex PCR; TCRdb's table is partial and in-frame only. The table has under 250,000 clones, approximately 81% seen once. This rearrangement joins TRBV2 to TRBJ1-1, with 7 bases identical to TRBD1. The source is a woman in her sixties or seventies in good health and CMV-seropositive. Input material: PBMCs. CDR3 in amino acids: CASRLRDRMNTEAFF. The DNA of the CDR3 is TGTGCCAGCAGGCTCCGGGACAGAATGAACACTGAAGCTTTCTTT. The full variable domain, rest sourced from reference TRBV2 and TRBJ1-1, is EPEVTQTPSHQVTQMGQEVILRCVPISNHLYFYWYRQILGQKVEFLVSFYNNEISEKSEIFDDQFSVERPDGSNFTLKIRSTKLEDSAMYFCASRLRDRMNTEAFFGQGTRLTVV.